This T cell receptor beta chain was sequenced for a study of T-cell memory formation after mild COVID-19. Overall study findings and caveats: Pre-infection memory already had some responding clones, implying cross-reactive memory joined. A balance of CD4 and CD8 characterized clones contracting day 15 to 85, whereas later expanders leaned CD4+. CD4+ contracting clones lay mainly in CM and EM, CD8+ ones in EMRA.

V trimming: 2 bases; J trimming: 0 bases; junction bases outside the gene matches: 7. The germline V gene encodes CDR1 KGHSH and CDR2 LQKENI. The CDR3 has 17 residues. Remarks on this clonotype: The antigen is undetermined.

MiXCR, run by TCRdb on the 5' RACE reads, gives a single entry per CDR3 protein. The table lists 500,000 to 550,000 distinct CDR3 sequences, around 21% of them singletons, with roughly an eighth in the top ten. The TCR originated in an adult woman who had mild COVID-19 (a few samples of this study predate the infection). Cell type and time point are not known. Sequencing was carried out using PBMCs or a T cell subset sorted from them (not recorded which). This chain connects TRBV18 to TRBJ2-3; TRBD1 agrees at 8 bases. CDR3 sequence (DNA): TGTGCCAGCTCACCAAGGGACAGGATAGCTAGCACAGATACGCAGTATTTT. Amino acids: CASSPRDRIASTDTQYF.